This entry concerns a single TCR beta chain. CDR3 length: 14 amino acids. V lost 6 bases and J 8 bases, leaving 19 bases between the germline ends. The germline gives CDR1 SGHTA, CDR2 FQGNSA. These data come from a study of T cell changes during pregnancy in multiple sclerosis. The assay was immunoSEQ multiplex PCR, and TCRdb's table has in-frame clones only and misses some. The data contain tens of thousands of clones, approximately 92% of them singletons. This clonotype originated in a female donor with multiple sclerosis, enrolled in a pregnancy study. This chain joins TRBV7-2 and TRBJ1-1, with D possibly TRBD1 on 5 matching bases. The source was CD4+ T cells from peripheral blood mononuclear cells, collected in the third trimester of pregnancy. The CDR3 DNA is TGTGCCAGCAGAGTGACAGCTAGTCCCACCGAAGCTTTCTTT. Its translation: CASRVTASPTEAFF.